A single sample is the source of the 3 T cell receptor beta chains below, sequenced in a study of T cells in Graves' hyperthyroidism and ophthalmopathy. TCR beta CDR3 sequences were amplified from RNA transcripts. HTBI primers were used for first-round RT-PCR of the TCR CDR3. TCRdb ran MiXCR on the multiplex PCR reads and lists one entry per CDR3 protein. The sample yields under 800,000 distinct CDR3 sequences, 12% to 15% seen once. The sample taken for sequencing was blood. The receptors stem from a woman younger than 35 with Graves' hyperthyroidism.

Here the CDR3 reads CASSLTGVVYEQYF. The CDR3 nucleotides are TGTGCCAGCAGTTTAACCGGGGTGGTCTACGAGCAGTACTTC. The chain combines TRBV9 with TRBJ2-7, with a tentative D call TRBD2 (5 bases). The V gene lost 5 bases and the J gene lost 3 bases, with 15 bases spanning the gap. Germline V CDR1 and CDR2: SGDLS, YYNGEE. CDR3 length equals 14 residues.

In this sample, this clonotype turned up a few times. The V call is TRBV5-8, the J call TRBJ2-5; 7 nucleotides align to TRBD1. V was pared by 4 bases and J by 4 bases, with 13 bases of the junction left unmatched. Germline CDR1 SGHTS, CDR2 YDEGEE. CDR3 length equals 16 residues. For the CDR3, the DNA is TGTGCCAGCAGCCCCTCGACAGGGCCAGGTCGAGAGACCCAGTACTTC. It yields the protein CASSPSTGPGRETQYF.

Many counts were recorded for this clonotype. The V call is TRBV18, the J call TRBJ2-5; D is possibly TRBD1 (6 bases). The CDR3 loop spans 15 amino acids. The V gene lost 5 bases and the J gene lost 8 bases, with 21 bases spanning the gap. Germline assignment: CDR1 KGHSH and CDR2 LQKENI. CDR3 loop: CASSMVLHRDGTQYF. CDR3 bases: TGTGCCAGCTCAATGGTGCTCCACAGGGACGGCACCCAGTACTTC. Complete variable domain (other parts from reference TRBV18 and TRBJ2-5): NAGVMQNPRHLVRRRGQEARLRCSPMKGHSHVYWYRQLPEEGLKFMVYLQKENIIDESGMPKERFSAEFPKEGPSILRIQQVVRGDSAAYFCASSMVLHRDGTQYFGPGTRLLVL.